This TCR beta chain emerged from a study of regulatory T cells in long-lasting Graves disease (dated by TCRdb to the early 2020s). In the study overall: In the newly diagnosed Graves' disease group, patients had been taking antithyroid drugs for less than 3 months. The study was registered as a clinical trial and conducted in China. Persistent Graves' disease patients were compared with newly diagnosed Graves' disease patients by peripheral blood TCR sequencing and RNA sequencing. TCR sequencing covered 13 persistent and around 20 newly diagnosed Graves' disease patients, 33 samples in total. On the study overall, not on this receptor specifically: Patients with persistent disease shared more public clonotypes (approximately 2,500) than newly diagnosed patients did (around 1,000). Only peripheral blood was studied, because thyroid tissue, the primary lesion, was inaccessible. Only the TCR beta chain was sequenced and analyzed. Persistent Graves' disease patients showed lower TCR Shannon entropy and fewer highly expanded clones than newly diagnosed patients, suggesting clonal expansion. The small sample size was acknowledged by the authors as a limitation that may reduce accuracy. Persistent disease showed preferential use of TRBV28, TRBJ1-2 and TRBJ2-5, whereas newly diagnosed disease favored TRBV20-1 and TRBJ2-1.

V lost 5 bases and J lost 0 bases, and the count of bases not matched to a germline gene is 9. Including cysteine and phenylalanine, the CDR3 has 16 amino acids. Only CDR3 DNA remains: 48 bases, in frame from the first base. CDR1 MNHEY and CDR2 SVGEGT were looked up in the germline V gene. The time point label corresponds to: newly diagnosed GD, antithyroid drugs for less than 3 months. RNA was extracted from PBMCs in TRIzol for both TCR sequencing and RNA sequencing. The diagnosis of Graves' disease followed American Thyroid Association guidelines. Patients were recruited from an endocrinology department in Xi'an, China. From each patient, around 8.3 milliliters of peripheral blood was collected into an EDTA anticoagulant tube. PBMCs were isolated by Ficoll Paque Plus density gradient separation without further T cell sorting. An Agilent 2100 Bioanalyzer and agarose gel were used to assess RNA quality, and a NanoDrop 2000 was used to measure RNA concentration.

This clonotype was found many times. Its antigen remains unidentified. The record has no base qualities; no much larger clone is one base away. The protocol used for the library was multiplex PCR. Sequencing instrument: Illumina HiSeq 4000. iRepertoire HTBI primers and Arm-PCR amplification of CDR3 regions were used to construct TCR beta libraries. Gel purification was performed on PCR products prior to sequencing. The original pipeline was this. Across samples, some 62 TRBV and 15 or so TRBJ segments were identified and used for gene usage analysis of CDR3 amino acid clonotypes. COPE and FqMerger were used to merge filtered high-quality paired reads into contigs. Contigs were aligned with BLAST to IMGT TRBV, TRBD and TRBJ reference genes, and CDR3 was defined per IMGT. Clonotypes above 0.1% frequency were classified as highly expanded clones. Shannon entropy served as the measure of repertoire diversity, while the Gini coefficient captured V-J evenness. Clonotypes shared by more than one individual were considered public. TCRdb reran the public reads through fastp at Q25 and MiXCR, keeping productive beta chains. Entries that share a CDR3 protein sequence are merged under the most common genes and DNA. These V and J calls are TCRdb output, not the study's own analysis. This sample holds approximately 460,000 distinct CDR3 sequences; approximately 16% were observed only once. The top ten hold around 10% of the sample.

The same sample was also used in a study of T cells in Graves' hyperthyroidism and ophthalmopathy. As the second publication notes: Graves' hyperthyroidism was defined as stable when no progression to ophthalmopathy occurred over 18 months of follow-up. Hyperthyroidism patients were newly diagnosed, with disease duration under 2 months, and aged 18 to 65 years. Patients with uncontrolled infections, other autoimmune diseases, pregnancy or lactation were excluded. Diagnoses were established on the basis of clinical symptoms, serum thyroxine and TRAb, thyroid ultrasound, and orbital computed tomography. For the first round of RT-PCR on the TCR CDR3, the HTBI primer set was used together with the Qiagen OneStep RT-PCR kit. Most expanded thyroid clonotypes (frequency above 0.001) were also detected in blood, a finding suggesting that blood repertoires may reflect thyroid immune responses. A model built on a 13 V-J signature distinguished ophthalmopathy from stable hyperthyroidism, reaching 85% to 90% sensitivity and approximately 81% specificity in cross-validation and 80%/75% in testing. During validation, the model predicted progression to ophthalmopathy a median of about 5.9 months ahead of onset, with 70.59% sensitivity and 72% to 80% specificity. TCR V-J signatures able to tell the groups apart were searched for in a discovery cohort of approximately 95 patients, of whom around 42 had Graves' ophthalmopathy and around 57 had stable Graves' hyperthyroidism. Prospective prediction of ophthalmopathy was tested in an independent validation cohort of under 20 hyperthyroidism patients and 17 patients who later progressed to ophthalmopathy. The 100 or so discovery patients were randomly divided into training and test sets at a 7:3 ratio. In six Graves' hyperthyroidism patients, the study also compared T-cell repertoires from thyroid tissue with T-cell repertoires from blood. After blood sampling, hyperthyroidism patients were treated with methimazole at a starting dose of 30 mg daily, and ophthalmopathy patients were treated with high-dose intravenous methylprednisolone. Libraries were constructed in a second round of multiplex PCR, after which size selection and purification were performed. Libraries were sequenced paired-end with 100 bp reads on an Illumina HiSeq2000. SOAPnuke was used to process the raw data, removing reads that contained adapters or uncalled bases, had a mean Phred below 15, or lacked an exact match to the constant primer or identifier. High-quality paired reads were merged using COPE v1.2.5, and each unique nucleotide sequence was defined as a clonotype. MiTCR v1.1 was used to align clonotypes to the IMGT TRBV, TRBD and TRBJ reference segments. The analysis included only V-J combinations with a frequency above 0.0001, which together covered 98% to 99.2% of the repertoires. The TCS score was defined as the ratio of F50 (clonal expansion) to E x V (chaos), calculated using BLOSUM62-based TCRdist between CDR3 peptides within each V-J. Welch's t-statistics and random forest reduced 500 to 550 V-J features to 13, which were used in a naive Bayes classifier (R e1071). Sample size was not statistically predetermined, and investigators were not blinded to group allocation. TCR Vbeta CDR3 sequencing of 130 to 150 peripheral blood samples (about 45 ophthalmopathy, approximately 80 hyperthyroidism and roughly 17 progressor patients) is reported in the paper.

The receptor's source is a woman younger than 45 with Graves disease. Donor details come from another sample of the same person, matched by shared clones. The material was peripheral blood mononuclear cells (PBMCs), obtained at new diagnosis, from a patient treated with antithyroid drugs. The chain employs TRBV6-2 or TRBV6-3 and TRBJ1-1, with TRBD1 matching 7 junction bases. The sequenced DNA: TGTGCCAGCAGTGAGATTGGGGACAGCTTGAACACTGAAGCTTTCTTT. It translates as CASSEIGDSLNTEAFF.